Listed below are T cell receptor beta chains from one sample, sequenced in a study of blood T cell repertoires in COVID-19. Clones were read by immunoSEQ multiplex PCR, and TCRdb kept only the in-frame ones, dropping some. The data show around 140,000 clones, around 84% seen once. Sequencing was carried out using PBMCs or T cells enriched from blood (not recorded which). The receptors were gathered from a man aged 40-55 years with acute COVID-19. Both conserved end residues are part of each CDR3. The D gene is left open where the match is weak. Expanded clones are given a class, and other clones once, few, many or no size at all.

j_call | v_call | clone_size | d_call | cdr3_aa | cdr3_nt
TRBJ1-3 | TRBV28 | . | . | CASSPGSLAGNTIYF | TGTGCCAGCAGCCCGGGGAGTCTTGCTGGAAACACCATATATTTT
TRBJ2-1 | TRBV7-9 | few | . | CASSLETINEQFF | TGTGCCAGCAGCTTAGAGACTATCAATGAGCAGTTCTTC
TRBJ1-2 | TRBV11-2 | few | . | CASSLGYTSYGYTF | TGTGCCAGCAGCTTAGGATACACCTCCTATGGCTACACCTTC
TRBJ2-7 | TRBV6-5 | . | . | CASRKQSTYEQYF | TGTGCCAGCAGGAAACAGAGTACCTACGAGCAGTACTTC
TRBJ1-4 | TRBV6-1 | . | . | CASSERAGTNEKLFF | TGTGCCAGCAGTGAAAGGGCAGGGACTAATGAAAAACTGTTTTTT
TRBJ2-3 | TRBV7-3 | . | TRBD1 | CASSPTGWDTQYF | TGTGCCAGCAGCCCGACAGGGTGGGATACGCAGTATTTT
TRBJ2-5 | TRBV21-1 | . | . | CASSKDVLETGGLETQYF | TGTGCCAGCAGCAAAGATGTGCTAGAGACAGGGGGTCTGGAGACCCAGTACTTC
TRBJ1-2 | TRBV27 | once | . | CASRRGNPFYGYTF | TGTGCCAGCAGGAGGGGGAACCCCTTTTATGGCTACACCTTC
TRBJ1-4 | TRBV5-1 | . | . | CASSARGATEKLFF | TGCGCCAGCAGCGCCCGGGGGGCAACTGAAAAACTGTTTTTT
TRBJ2-1 | TRBV19 | . | . | CASSISAEEYNEQFF | TGTGCCAGTAGTATATCAGCGGAGGAATACAATGAGCAGTTCTTC